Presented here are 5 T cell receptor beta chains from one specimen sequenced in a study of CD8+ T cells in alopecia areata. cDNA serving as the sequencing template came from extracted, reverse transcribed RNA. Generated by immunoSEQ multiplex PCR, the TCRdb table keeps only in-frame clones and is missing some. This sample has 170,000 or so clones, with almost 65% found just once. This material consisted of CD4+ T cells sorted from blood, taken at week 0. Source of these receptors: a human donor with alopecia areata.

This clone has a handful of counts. The CDR3 DNA is TGCAGCGCCGCAGGGGGCCCGAACACCGGGGAGCTGTTTTTT. This translates into CSAAGGPNTGELFF. The V call is TRBV29-1, the J call TRBJ2-2; 8 nucleotides match TRBD1. The length of the CDR3 is 14 residues. With 7 bases clipped from V and 0 bases from J, the junction kept 4 bases outside the gene matches. Germline-derived CDR1 and CDR2 are SQVTM and ANQGSEA.

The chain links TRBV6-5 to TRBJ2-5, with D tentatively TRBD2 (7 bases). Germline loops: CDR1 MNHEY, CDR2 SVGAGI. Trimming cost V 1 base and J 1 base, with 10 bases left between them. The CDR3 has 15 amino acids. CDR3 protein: CASSYFAGAQETQYF. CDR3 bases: TGTGCCAGCAGTTACTTTGCGGGGGCCCAAGAGACCCAGTACTTC.

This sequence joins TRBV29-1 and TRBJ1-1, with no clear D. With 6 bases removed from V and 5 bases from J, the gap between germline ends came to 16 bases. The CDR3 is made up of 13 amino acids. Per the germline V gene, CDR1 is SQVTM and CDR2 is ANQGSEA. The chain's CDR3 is CSVELFGGTEAFF. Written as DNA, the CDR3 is TGCAGCGTAGAGCTCTTTGGTGGGACTGAAGCTTTCTTT. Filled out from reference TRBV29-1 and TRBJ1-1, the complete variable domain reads SAVISQKPSRDICQRGTSLTIQCQVDSQVTMMFWYRQQPGQSLTLIATANQGSEATYESGFVIDKFPISRPNLTFSTLTVSNMSPEDSSIYLCSVELFGGTEAFFGQGTRLTVV.

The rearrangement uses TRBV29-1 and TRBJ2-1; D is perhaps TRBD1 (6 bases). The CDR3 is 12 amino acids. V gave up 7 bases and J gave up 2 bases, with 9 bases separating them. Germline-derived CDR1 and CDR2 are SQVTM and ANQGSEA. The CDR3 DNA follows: TGCAGCGAATACAGGGCCTACAATGAGCAGTTCTTC. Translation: CSEYRAYNEQFF.

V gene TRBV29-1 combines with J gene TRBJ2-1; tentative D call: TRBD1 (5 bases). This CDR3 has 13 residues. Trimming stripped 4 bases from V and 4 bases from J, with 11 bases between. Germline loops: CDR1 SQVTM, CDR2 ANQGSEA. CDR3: CSVVGRVYNEQFF. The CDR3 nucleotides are TGCAGCGTTGTAGGCAGGGTATACAATGAGCAGTTCTTC.